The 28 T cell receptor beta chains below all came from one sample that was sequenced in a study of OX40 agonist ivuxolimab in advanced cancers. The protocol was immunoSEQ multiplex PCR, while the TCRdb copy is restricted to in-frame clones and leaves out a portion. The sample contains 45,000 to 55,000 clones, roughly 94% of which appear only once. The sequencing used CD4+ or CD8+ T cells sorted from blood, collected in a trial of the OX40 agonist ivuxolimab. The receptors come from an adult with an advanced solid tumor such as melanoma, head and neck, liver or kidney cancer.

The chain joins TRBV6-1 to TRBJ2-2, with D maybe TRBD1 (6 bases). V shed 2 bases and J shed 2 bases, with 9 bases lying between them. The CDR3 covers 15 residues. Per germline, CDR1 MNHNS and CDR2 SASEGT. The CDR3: CASSEQGKNTGELFF. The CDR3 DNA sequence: TGTGCCAGCAGTGAACAGGGGAAAAACACCGGGGAGCTGTTTTTT.

CDR3 nucleotide sequence: TGTGCCAGCAGGACGGGGGGCTCGAATGAGCAGTTCTTC. Residues: CASRTGGSNEQFF. The rearrangement uses TRBV27 and TRBJ2-1; TRBD2 is a possible D gene (7 bases). Trimming took off 6 bases at V and 7 bases at J, with 13 bases between the two ends. Germline V gives CDR1 MNHEY, CDR2 SMNVEV (reference sequence). The CDR3 covers 13 residues.

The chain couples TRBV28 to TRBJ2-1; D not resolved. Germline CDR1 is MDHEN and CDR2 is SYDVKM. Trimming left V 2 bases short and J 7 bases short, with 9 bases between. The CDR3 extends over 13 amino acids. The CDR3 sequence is CASSLGSLNEQFF. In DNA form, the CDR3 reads TGTGCCAGCAGTTTAGGCAGCCTTAATGAGCAGTTCTTC.

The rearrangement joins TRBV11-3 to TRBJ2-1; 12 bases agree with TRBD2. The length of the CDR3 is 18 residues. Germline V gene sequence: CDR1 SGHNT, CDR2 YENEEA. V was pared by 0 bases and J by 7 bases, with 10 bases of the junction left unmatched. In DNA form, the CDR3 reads TGTGCCAGCAGCTTAGATCGGCTAGCGGGAGGGCCGGGGAATGAGCAGTTCTTC. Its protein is CASSLDRLAGGPGNEQFF.

CDR3 bases: TGCAGCGTTGAAGAAAAACCGGGACTACCCCAAGAGACCCAGTACTTC. Translating it yields CSVEEKPGLPQETQYF. The genes are TRBV29-1 and TRBJ2-5; 7 bases line up with TRBD2. CDR1 and CDR2 (germline): SQVTM, ANQGSEA. Trimming at V came to 0 bases and at J to 1 base, leaving 8 bases not matched to a gene. The CDR3 totals 16 residues.

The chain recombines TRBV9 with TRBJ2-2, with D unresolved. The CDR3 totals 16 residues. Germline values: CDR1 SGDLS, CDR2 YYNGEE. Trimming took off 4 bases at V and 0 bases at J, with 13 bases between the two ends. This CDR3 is CASSRARAANTGELFF. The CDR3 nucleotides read TGTGCCAGCAGCCGGGCACGTGCCGCGAACACCGGGGAGCTGTTTTTT.

The CDR3, as DNA: TGTGCCAGCAGTTCCCCTACAGGGGGCCAAGAGACCCAGTACTTC. Its translation: CASSSPTGGQETQYF. The V gene is TRBV6-6, the J gene TRBJ2-5, with 8 positions matching TRBD1. Germline-derived CDR1 and CDR2 are MNHNY and SVGAGI (reference sequence). CDR3 length: 15 amino acids. V was clipped by 4 bases and J by 1 base; unmatched bases: 5.

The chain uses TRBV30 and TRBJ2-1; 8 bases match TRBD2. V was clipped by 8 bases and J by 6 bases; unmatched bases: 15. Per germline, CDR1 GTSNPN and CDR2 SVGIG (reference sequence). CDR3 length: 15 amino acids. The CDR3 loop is CAQGLAFPPSNEQFF. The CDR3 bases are TGTGCCCAAGGACTAGCCTTCCCACCCTCCAATGAGCAGTTCTTC.

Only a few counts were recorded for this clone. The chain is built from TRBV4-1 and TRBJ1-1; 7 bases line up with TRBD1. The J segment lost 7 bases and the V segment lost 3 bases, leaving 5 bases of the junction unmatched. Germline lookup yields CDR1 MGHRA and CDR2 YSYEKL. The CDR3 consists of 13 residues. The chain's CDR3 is CASSQGTAYEAFF. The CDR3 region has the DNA TGCGCCAGCAGCCAGGGGACAGCCTATGAAGCTTTCTTT.

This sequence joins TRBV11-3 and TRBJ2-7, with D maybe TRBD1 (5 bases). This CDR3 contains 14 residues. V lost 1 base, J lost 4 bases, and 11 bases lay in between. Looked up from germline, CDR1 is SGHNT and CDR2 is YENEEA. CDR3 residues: CASSLGGQLYEQYF. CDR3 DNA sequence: TGTGCCAGCAGCTTAGGGGGCCAGCTGTACGAGCAGTACTTC.

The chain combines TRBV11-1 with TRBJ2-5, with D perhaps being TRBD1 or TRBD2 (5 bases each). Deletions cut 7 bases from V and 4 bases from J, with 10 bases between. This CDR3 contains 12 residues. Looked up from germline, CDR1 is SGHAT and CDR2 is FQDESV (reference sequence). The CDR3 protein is CASTPGGETQYF. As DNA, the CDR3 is TGTGCCAGCACCCCTGGGGGAGAGACCCAGTACTTC. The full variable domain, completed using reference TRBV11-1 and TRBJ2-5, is EAEVAQSPRYKITEKSQAVAFWCDPISGHATLYWYRQILGQGPELLVQFQDESVVDDSQLPKDRFSAERLKGVDSTLKIQPAELGDSAMYLCASTPGGETQYFGPGTRLLVL.

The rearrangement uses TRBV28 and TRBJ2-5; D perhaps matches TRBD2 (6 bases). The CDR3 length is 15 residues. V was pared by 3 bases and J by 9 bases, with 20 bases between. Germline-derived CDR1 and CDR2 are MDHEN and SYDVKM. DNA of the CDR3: TGTGCCAGCAGTTTGCCCTCGACGCTTAGCGGCCCCCAGTACTTC. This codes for CASSLPSTLSGPQYF.

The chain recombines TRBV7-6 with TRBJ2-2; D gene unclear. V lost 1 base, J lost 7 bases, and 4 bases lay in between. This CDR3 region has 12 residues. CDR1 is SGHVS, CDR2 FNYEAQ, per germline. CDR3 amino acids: CASSLVGGELFF. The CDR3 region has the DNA TGTGCCAGCAGCTTAGTTGGCGGGGAGCTGTTTTTT.

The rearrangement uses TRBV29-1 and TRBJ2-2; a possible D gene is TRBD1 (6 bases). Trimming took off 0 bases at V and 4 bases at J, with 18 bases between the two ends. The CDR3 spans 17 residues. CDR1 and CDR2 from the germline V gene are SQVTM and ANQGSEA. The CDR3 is CSVEEGAGRQVTGELFF. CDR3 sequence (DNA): TGCAGCGTTGAAGAGGGGGCGGGTAGACAGGTCACCGGGGAGCTGTTTTTT.

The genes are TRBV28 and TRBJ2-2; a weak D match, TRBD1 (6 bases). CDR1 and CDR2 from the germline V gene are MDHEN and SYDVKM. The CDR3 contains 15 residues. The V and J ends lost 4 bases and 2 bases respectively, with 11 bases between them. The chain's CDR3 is CASSSTGPNTGELFF. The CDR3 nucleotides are TGTGCCAGCAGTTCGACAGGACCAAACACCGGGGAGCTGTTTTTT.

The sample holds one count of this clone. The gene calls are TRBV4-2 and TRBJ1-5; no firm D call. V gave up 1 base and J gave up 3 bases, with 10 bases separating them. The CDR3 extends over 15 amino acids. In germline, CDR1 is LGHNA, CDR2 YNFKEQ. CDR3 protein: CASSQGGSSNQPQHF. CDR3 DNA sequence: TGTGCCAGCAGCCAAGGTGGCAGCTCCAATCAGCCCCAGCATTTT.

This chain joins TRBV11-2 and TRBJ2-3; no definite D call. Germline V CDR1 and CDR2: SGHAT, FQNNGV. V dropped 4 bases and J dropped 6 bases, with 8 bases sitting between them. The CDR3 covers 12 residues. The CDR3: CASSYIADTQYF. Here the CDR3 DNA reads TGTGCCAGCAGCTACATTGCGGATACGCAGTATTTT.

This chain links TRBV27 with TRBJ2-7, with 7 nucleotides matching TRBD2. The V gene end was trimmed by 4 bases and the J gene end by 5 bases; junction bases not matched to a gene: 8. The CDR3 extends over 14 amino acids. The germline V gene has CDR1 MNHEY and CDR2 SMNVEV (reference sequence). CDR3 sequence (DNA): TGTGCCAGCAGTTCCCTGAGCGGGAACGACGAGCAGTACTTC. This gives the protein CASSSLSGNDEQYF.

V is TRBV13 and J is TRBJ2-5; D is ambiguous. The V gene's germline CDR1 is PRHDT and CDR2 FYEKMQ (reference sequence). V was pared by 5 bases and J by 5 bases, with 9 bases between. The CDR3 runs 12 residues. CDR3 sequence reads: CASSPSRETQYF. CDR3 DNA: TGTGCCAGCAGCCCCTCGAGGGAGACCCAGTACTTC.

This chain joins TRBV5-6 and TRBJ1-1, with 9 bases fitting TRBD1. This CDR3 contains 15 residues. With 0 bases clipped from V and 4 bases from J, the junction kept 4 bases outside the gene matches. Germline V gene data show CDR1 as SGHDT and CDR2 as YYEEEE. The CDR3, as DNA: TGTGCCAGCAGCTTGGGGGACAGGGAGATCACTGAAGCTTTCTTT. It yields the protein CASSLGDREITEAFF.

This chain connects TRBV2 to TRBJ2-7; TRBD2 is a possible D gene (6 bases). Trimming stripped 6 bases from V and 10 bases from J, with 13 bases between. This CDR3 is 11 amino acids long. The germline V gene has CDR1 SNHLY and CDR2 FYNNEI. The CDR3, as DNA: TGTGCCAGCAGGAAGACGGACTACCAGTACTTC. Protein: CASRKTDYQYF.

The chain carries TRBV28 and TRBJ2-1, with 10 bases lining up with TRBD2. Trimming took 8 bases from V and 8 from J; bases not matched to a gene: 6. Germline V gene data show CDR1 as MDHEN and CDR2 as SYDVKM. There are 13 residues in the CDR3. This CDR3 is CASRLAGMDEQFF. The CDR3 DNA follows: TGTGCCAGCCGACTAGCGGGTATGGATGAGCAGTTCTTC.

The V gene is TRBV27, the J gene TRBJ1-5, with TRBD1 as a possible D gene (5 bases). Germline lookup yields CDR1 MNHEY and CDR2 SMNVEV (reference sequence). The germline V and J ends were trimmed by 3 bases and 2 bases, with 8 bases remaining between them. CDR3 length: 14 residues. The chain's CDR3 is CASSFRVGNQPQHF. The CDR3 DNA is TGTGCCAGCAGTTTCAGGGTAGGCAATCAGCCCCAGCATTTT.

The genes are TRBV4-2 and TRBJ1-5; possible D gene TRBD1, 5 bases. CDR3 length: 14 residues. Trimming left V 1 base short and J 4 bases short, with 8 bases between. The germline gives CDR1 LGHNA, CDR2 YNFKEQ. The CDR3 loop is CASSQGDGNQPQHF. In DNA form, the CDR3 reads TGTGCCAGCAGCCAAGGGGACGGGAATCAGCCCCAGCATTTT.

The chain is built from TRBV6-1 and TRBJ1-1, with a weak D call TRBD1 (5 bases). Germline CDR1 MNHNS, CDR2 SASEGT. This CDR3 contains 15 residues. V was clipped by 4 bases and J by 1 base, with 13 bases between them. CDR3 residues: CASSASLGRNTEAFF. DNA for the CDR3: TGTGCCAGCAGTGCTAGCTTGGGGCGGAACACTGAAGCTTTCTTT.

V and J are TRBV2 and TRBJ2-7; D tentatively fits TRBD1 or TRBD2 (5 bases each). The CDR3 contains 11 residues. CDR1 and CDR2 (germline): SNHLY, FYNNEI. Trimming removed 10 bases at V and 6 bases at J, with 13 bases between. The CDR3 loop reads CATGDPFEQYF. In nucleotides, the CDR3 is TGTGCCACCGGGGACCCCTTCGAGCAGTACTTC.

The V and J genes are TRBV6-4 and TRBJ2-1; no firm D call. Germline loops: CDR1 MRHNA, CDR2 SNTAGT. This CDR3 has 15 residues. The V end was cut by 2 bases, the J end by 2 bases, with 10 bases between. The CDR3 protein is CASSDGEITYNEQFF. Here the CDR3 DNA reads TGTGCCAGCAGTGACGGGGAAATAACCTACAATGAGCAGTTCTTC.

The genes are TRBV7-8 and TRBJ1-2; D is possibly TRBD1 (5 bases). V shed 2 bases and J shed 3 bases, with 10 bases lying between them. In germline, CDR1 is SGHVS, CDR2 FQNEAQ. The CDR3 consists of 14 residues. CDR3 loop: CASSLYTGDYGYTF. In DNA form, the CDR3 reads TGTGCCAGCAGCTTATATACAGGCGACTATGGCTACACCTTC. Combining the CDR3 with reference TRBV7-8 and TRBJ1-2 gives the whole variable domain GAGVSQSPRYKVAKRGQDVALRCDPISGHVSLFWYQQALGQGPEFLTYFQNEAQLDKSGLPSDRFFAERPEGSVSTLKIQRTQQEDSAVYLCASSLYTGDYGYTFGSGTRLTVV.